Here is one TCR beta chain with its context. Its antigen remains unknown. Germline V gene sequence: CDR1 SGHVS, CDR2 FQNEAQ. J gave up 5 bases and V 6 bases, and 10 bases lay outside the gene matches. This CDR3 has 16 residues. The multiple sclerosis control group consisted of treatment-naive patients whose relapsing-remitting disease, which was either stable or active, fulfilled revised McDonald criteria. Isolation of CD8+ and CD4+ T cells was performed negatively, whereas enrichment of TEMRA cells was done by FACS. Reverse transcription of about 0.45 to 1 ug RNA was performed with random hexamers. Amplification of the TCR beta CDR3 was carried out by immunoSEQ multiplex PCR, which spanned a total of 54 Vbeta and 13 Jbeta segments. TCRdb reprocessed the immunoSEQ multiplex PCR reads via MiXCR and lists one record per CDR3 protein. The sample shows around 130,000 distinct CDR3 sequences, roughly 80% of them seen only once.

This record belongs to a study of CD8 T cells in Susac syndrome. General study results and limits: The study's TCR sequencing and HLA analysis covered a relatively small number of individuals, and the study acknowledged this.

The origin of this receptor is a human donor with multiple sclerosis. The material sequenced was CD8+ T cells from PBMCs. The rearrangement joins TRBV7-8 to TRBJ2-5, with 12 bases aligning to TRBD2. CDR3 in amino acids: CASRRRLAGVVETQYF. The CDR3 DNA follows: TGTGCCAGCAGACGTAGACTAGCGGGGGTGGTGGAGACCCAGTACTTC.